These 15 T cell receptor beta chains originate from one sample sequenced in a study of OX40 agonist ivuxolimab in advanced cancers. Sequencing used immunoSEQ multiplex PCR; TCRdb keeps in-frame clones, though not all of them. The sample yields about 70,000 clones, around 90% seen once. The sample in question was CD4+ or CD8+ T cells sorted from blood, obtained in a trial of the OX40 agonist ivuxolimab. These receptors were collected from an adult with an advanced solid tumor such as melanoma, head and neck, liver or kidney cancer.

The V gene is TRBV28, the J gene TRBJ2-1, with TRBD2 matching over 10 bases. Trimming took 3 bases from V and 4 from J; bases not matched to a gene: 9. This CDR3 comprises 17 residues. Germline loops: CDR1 MDHEN, CDR2 SYDVKM. CDR3 residues: CASSFQRGGRTYNEQFF. CDR3 bases: TGTGCCAGCAGTTTTCAGCGGGGGGGCCGGACTTACAATGAGCAGTTCTTC.

This chain joins TRBV6-5 and TRBJ1-2, with a weak D call TRBD1 (5 bases). This CDR3 spans 14 amino acids. Germline V lookup: CDR1 MNHEY, CDR2 SVGAGI. V was cut by 2 bases and J by 0 bases, with 7 bases left in between. The CDR3 region is CASSYAGTNYGYTF. Written as DNA, the CDR3 is TGTGCCAGCAGTTACGCAGGGACTAACTATGGCTACACCTTC.

This clone was recorded once. The V gene is TRBV11-1, the J gene TRBJ2-1, with D maybe TRBD1 (5 bases). V was cut by 2 bases and J by 3 bases, with 5 bases left in between. Germline V gene sequence: CDR1 SGHAT, CDR2 FQDESV (reference sequence). This CDR3 has 13 residues. The CDR3: CASSLRGYNEQFF. For the CDR3, the DNA is TGTGCCAGCAGCTTAAGGGGCTACAATGAGCAGTTCTTC.

This clone came up once. This chain joins TRBV21-1 and TRBJ2-3. TRBV21-1 is deemed a pseudogene. This CDR3 has 17 residues. The CDR3: CASSETVGDFWTDTQYF. In DNA, the CDR3 is TGTGCCAGCAGCGAGACTGTTGGGGATTTTTGGACAGATACGCAGTATTTT.

This sequence joins TRBV7-2 and TRBJ1-5; TRBD1 might be the D (6 bases). CDR3 length equals 15 residues. Trimming removed 1 base from V and 5 bases from J, with 12 bases in between. Germline assignment: CDR1 SGHTA and CDR2 FQGNSA. CDR3: CASSLGGAGYQPQHF. CDR3 bases: TGTGCCAGCAGCTTAGGGGGGGCGGGTTATCAGCCCCAGCATTTT.

V and J are TRBV9 and TRBJ2-5; D is possibly TRBD2 (5 bases). Looked up from germline, CDR1 is SGDLS and CDR2 is YYNGEE. Trimming stripped 4 bases from V and 1 base from J, with 17 bases between. The CDR3 has 16 residues. The CDR3 bases are TGTGCCAGCAGCCCTCGTTTACTAGGGTCCCAAGAGACCCAGTACTTC. This translates into CASSPRLLGSQETQYF.

This clone was counted only a few times. This sequence joins TRBV13 and TRBJ1-6; 11 nucleotides agree with TRBD1. This CDR3 spans 17 amino acids. The ends lost 4 bases at V and 2 bases at J; junction bases unmatched: 4. Germline CDR1 reads PRHDT; CDR2 reads FYEKMQ (reference sequence). In nucleotides, the CDR3 is TGTGCCAGCAGCTCACCGGGACAGGGGGCCTATAATTCACCCCTCCACTTT. Protein sequence: CASSSPGQGAYNSPLHF. Full variable domain (remainder filled in from reference TRBV13 and TRBJ1-6): AAGVIQSPRHLIKEKRETATLKCYPIPRHDTVYWYQQGPGQDPQFLISFYEKMQSDKGSIPDRFSAQQFSDYHSELNMSSLELGDSALYFCASSSPGQGAYNSPLHFGNGTRLTVT.

V gene TRBV7-9 combines with J gene TRBJ1-1, with 8 bases lining up with TRBD1. Losses at the gene ends were 7 bases for V and 3 bases for J; bases not matched to a gene: 4. CDR1 and CDR2 (germline): SEHNR, FQNEAQ (reference sequence). This CDR3 is built from 13 residues. The CDR3 coding sequence is TGTGCCAGCAACCTACAGGGGGACACTGAAGCTTTCTTT. Residues: CASNLQGDTEAFF.

V is TRBV10-1 and J is TRBJ1-2; unclear D gene. The CDR3 totals 10 residues. With 10 bases removed from V and 7 bases from J, the gap between germline ends came to 10 bases. The germline CDR1 and CDR2 sequences are WNHNN and SYGVQD (reference sequence). The CDR3, as DNA: TGCGCCACCAAACGGTGTGGCTACACCTTC. Translation: CATKRCGYTF.

This clone was counted a single time. The rearrangement links TRBV27 to TRBJ2-3; a possible D gene is TRBD2 (6 bases). CDR1 is MNHEY and CDR2 is SMNVEV in the germline V gene (reference sequence). Trimming stripped 2 bases from V and 6 bases from J, with 9 bases between. This CDR3 contains 13 residues. The DNA of the CDR3 is TGTGCCAGCAGTTTAACTCGGGGGGATACGCAGTATTTT. The encoded protein is CASSLTRGDTQYF.

V usage is TRBV4-3 and J usage is TRBJ1-2, with D uncertain. This CDR3 spans 18 amino acids. The germline gives CDR1 LGHNA, CDR2 YSLEER. Trimming removed 0 bases at V and 5 bases at J, with 22 bases between. The CDR3 reads CASSQDPVVTVTKYGYTF. The CDR3 nucleotides are TGCGCCAGCAGCCAAGATCCCGTTGTCACAGTTACGAAATATGGCTACACCTTC.

V is TRBV9 and J is TRBJ2-1; tentative D call: TRBD1 (6 bases). Germline V gives CDR1 SGDLS, CDR2 YYNGEE. CDR3 length equals 16 residues. V was cut by 0 bases and J by 8 bases, with 18 bases left in between. CDR3 coding DNA: TGTGCCAGCAGCGTAGAAGGTGGGGGCCCAAAAGATGAGCAGTTCTTC. This encodes CASSVEGGGPKDEQFF.

In this sample, this clone is medium-sized. The rearrangement joins TRBV6-5 to TRBJ1-4; TRBD1 might be the D (6 bases). V was trimmed by 3 bases and J by 7 bases, leaving 12 bases between them. The CDR3 consists of 14 residues. Germline values: CDR1 MNHEY, CDR2 SVGAGI. The CDR3 is CASSYGGAGEKLFF. DNA for the CDR3: TGTGCCAGCAGTTATGGGGGGGCGGGTGAAAAACTGTTTTTT.

J is TRBJ1-4 and V is TRBV30, with a possible D match to TRBD1 (5 bases). V was pared by 3 bases and J by 12 bases, with 14 bases between. From germline, CDR1 is GTSNPN and CDR2 SVGIG (reference sequence). The CDR3 contains 12 residues. CDR3 sequence: CAWRRDQGELFF. Here the CDR3 DNA reads TGTGCCTGGAGGCGAGATCAGGGAGAACTGTTTTTT.

The chain couples TRBV7-2 to TRBJ2-7; 8 positions agree with TRBD2. The CDR3 extends over 15 amino acids. Germline trimming cut 5 bases from V and 2 bases from J; bases unmatched to any gene: 8. Germline V lookup: CDR1 SGHTA, CDR2 FQGNSA. The CDR3 is CASSQDSGAAYEQYF. CDR3 DNA: TGTGCCAGCAGCCAAGATAGCGGGGCCGCCTACGAGCAGTACTTC.